This T cell receptor beta chain is from a study of T cell responses to AZD1222 COVID-19 vaccine. Study-wide results and caveats: Repertoires in all cases were sampled only once the peak T cell response had passed.

Libraries were prepared by immunoSEQ multiplex PCR; TCRdb keeps only in-frame clonotypes and omits some of them. The table includes 110,000 to 150,000 clones, around 92% detected once. Germline CDR1 and CDR2: MNHEY and SVGAGI. There are 14 residues in the CDR3. With V trimmed by 7 bases and J by 6 bases, 7 bases remained unmatched. Comment on this clone: The target antigen is unknown.

The chain has TRBV6-5 and TRBJ1-5; the match to TRBD1 covers 9 bases. This clonotype was sampled from an adult who received the AZD1222 COVID-19 vaccine. This specimen consisted of peripheral blood, obtained 28 days after the second AZD1222 dose. CDR3 coding DNA: TGTGCCAGCAATCCACAGGGGGCCGGTCAGCCCCAGCATTTT. Amino acids: CASNPQGAGQPQHF.